Sequencing of this T cell receptor beta chain was carried out in a study of blood T cell repertoires in COVID-19. Across the study: The samples span acute and convalescent COVID-19 from the United States, Italy and Spain. The cDNA or gDNA used as material had been derived from T cells, B-cell-depleted T cells, or PBMCs.

V lost 2 bases, J lost 4 bases, and 8 bases lay in between. The germline V gene has CDR1 MNHEY and CDR2 SMNVEV (reference sequence). The CDR3 runs to 14 residues. Original methodology: Reference gene primer amplification gave nucleated cell count estimates. Profiled with immunoSEQ multiplex PCR; TCRdb holds only in-frame clones, not every one. V and J calls and clone size are as listed in that table; D and trimming were resolved from the DNA. This table has around 50,000 clones, more than 70% appearing once. The sample consisted of peripheral blood. The TCR was taken from a human donor in a cohort sampled during active COVID-19. The chain combines TRBV27 with TRBJ2-2; D possibly corresponds to TRBD1 (6 bases). The CDR3 bases are TGTGCCAGCAGTTTAAACAGGGTCACCGGGGAGCTGTTTTTT. Amino acid sequence: CASSLNRVTGELFF.